Listed here are 19 T cell receptor beta chains from one sample, sequenced in a study of shared clonotypes between healthy human individuals. TCRdb's copy holds only in-frame clones and misses some; the assay was immunoSEQ multiplex PCR. The table lists 640,000 or so clones, about 78% of them singletons, with around 1.8% in the top ten. Sequenced input: memory CD4+ T cells sorted from blood. As to subset: CD45RA-negative fraction. These TCRs come from a woman in her twenties or thirties in good health.

The chain uses TRBV5-6 and TRBJ1-1; possible D gene TRBD1, 6 bases. CDR1 SGHDT and CDR2 YYEEEE come from the germline V gene. The CDR3 runs 13 residues. V was trimmed by 5 bases and J by 1 base, leaving 9 bases between them. CDR3 sequence: CASRPTGNTEAFF. In nucleotides, the CDR3 is TGTGCCAGCAGGCCGACAGGGAACACTGAAGCTTTCTTT.

The chain combines TRBV19 with TRBJ2-1; D may be TRBD2 (5 bases). Deletions cut 10 bases from V and 1 base from J, with 20 bases between. CDR1 is LNHDA, CDR2 SQIVND, per germline (reference sequence). The CDR3 has 16 amino acids. This CDR3 is CATALYTRASYNEQFF. The CDR3 DNA is TGTGCCACCGCCCTCTATACGCGGGCATCCTACAATGAGCAGTTCTTC. The full variable domain, completed using reference TRBV19 and TRBJ2-1, is DGGITQSPKYLFRKEGQNVTLSCEQNLNHDAMYWYRQDPGQGLRLIYYSQIVNDFQKGDIAEGYSVSREKKESFPLTVTSAQKNPTAFYLCATALYTRASYNEQFFGPGTRLTVL.

The V call is TRBV5-4, the J call TRBJ2-1; weak D call: TRBD2 (6 bases). The germline gives CDR1 SGHNT, CDR2 YYREEE (reference sequence). This CDR3 comprises 15 residues. V lost 0 bases and J lost 7, with 14 bases in between. CDR3 protein: CASSLDPSGGNEQFF. CDR3 DNA sequence: TGTGCCAGCAGCTTGGATCCCTCTGGGGGGAATGAGCAGTTCTTC.

This clone showed up just a few times. V usage is TRBV5-4 and J usage is TRBJ2-1, with 8 bases fitting TRBD1. This CDR3 contains 14 residues. Trimming removed 2 bases from V and 8 bases from J; junction bases left unmatched: 6. Germline V lookup: CDR1 SGHNT, CDR2 YYREEE (reference sequence). CDR3 loop: CASSFQGAFHEQFF. The CDR3 DNA reads as TGTGCCAGCAGCTTTCAGGGGGCTTTCCATGAGCAGTTCTTC. The variable domain in full, completed from reference TRBV5-4 and TRBJ2-1, reads ETGVTQSPTHLIKTRGQQVTLRCSSQSGHNTVSWYQQALGQGPQFIFQYYREEENGRGNFPPRFSGLQFPNYSSELNVNALELDDSALYLCASSFQGAFHEQFFGPGTRLTVL.

This clone was seen only a few times. This chain links TRBV4-1 with TRBJ1-2; no reliable D call. V lost 5 bases, J lost 3 bases, and 7 bases lay in between. Per the germline V gene, CDR1 is MGHRA and CDR2 is YSYEKL. The CDR3 totals 12 residues. CDR3 sequence reads: CASSATDYGYTF. Written as DNA, the CDR3 is TGCGCCAGCAGCGCGACTGACTATGGCTACACCTTC.

Details on this clone: This sample also contains other DNA sequences that code for the same CDR3. The DNA of the CDR3 is TGTGCCAGCTCACCGACAGCAAACTATGGCTACACCTTC. Amino acids: CASSPTANYGYTF. This chain joins TRBV18 and TRBJ1-2; TRBD1 is a possible D gene (5 bases). This CDR3 is built from 13 residues. Trimming took off 3 bases at V and 2 bases at J, with 7 bases between the two ends. From germline, CDR1 is KGHSH and CDR2 LQKENI.

The rearrangement uses TRBV7-9 and TRBJ2-3; 11 bases fit TRBD1. The V and J ends lost 4 bases and 9 bases, in that order; junction bases with no gene match: 12. In germline, CDR1 is SEHNR, CDR2 FQNEAQ (reference sequence). This CDR3 is built from 16 residues. The CDR3 coding sequence is TGTGCCAGCAGCTCTGCGGCGGGACAGGGGGTAGGGACGCAGTATTTT. Its translation: CASSSAAGQGVGTQYF.

As for this clone: The sample has other DNA sequences that encode this CDR3 too. The genes are TRBV2 and TRBJ2-1, with 8 bases identical to TRBD2. This CDR3 region has 15 residues. Germline CDR1 reads SNHLY; CDR2 reads FYNNEI. V shed 5 bases and J 0 bases; nucleotides not matched to a gene: 3. CDR3: CASSTSGSSYNEQFF. In DNA, the CDR3 is TGTGCCAGCAGTACTAGCGGTAGCTCCTACAATGAGCAGTTCTTC.

The genes are TRBV18 and TRBJ1-3, with D unclear. The CDR3 covers 16 residues. Trimming took off 3 bases at V and 0 bases at J, with 12 bases between the two ends. In germline, CDR1 is KGHSH, CDR2 LQKENI. CDR3 loop: CASSPADPISGNTIYF. As DNA, the CDR3 is TGTGCCAGCTCACCGGCGGATCCGATCTCTGGAAACACCATATATTTT.

The CDR3 nucleotides are TGTGCCAGCAGTCCCAATATGGGCAGGGCTGGCGAGCAGTACTTC. This codes for CASSPNMGRAGEQYF. The V gene is TRBV6-5, the J gene TRBJ2-7; D may be TRBD1 (5 bases). CDR3 size: 15 residues. Germline-derived CDR1 and CDR2 are MNHEY and SVGAGI. V was clipped by 5 bases and J by 6 bases, with 20 bases between them.

CDR3 amino acids: CASSKGGQRLEAFF. CDR3 in DNA: TGTGCCAGCAGCAAAGGGGGTCAGCGCCTTGAAGCTTTCTTT. The rearrangement joins TRBV21-1 to TRBJ1-1. TRBV21-1 is listed as a pseudogene. This CDR3 comprises 14 residues.

V gene TRBV7-9 combines with J gene TRBJ2-4; D not resolved. V was clipped by 5 bases and J by 2 bases, with 16 bases between them. Germline loops: CDR1 SEHNR, CDR2 FQNEAQ (reference sequence). The CDR3 contains 16 residues. This CDR3 is CASSDKIGKSKNIQYF. In nucleotides, the CDR3 is TGTGCCAGCAGCGACAAGATAGGGAAATCCAAAAACATTCAGTACTTC.

The V call is TRBV10-1, the J call TRBJ2-7, with D tentatively TRBD1 or TRBD2 (5 bases each). Trimming cost V 2 bases and J 5 bases, with 13 bases left between them. CDR1 is WNHNN and CDR2 is SYGVQD in the germline V gene (reference sequence). This CDR3 region has 14 residues. The CDR3 region has the DNA TGCGCCAGCAGTGAGGCCGGGACCTCACACGAGCAGTACTTC. Its protein product is CASSEAGTSHEQYF.

Only one count was recorded for this clone. The V gene is TRBV5-1, the J gene TRBJ2-5, with TRBD1 identical over 10 bases. V shed 3 bases, J shed 1 base, and the junction held 9 bases outside the gene matches. The germline V gene encodes CDR1 SGHRS and CDR2 YFSETQ. The CDR3 totals 17 residues. This CDR3 is CASSSFGGDRGQETQYF. CDR3 nucleotides: TGCGCCAGCAGCTCGTTCGGCGGGGACAGGGGCCAAGAGACCCAGTACTTC.

The J gene is TRBJ1-3, the V gene TRBV28; no firm D call. This CDR3 region has 14 residues. Germline V lookup: CDR1 MDHEN, CDR2 SYDVKM. The V end was cut by 6 bases, the J end by 3 bases, with 12 bases between. The CDR3 DNA is TGTGCCAGCAGCCCAGCCTTGGATGGAAACACCATATATTTT. Translated: CASSPALDGNTIYF.

Concerning this clone: A clone one base away is much larger, so this may be a read error. This rearrangement joins TRBV9 to TRBJ1-3; TRBD1 is a possible D gene (5 bases). V dropped 0 bases and J dropped 2 bases, with 6 bases sitting between them. The length of the CDR3 is 14 residues. CDR1 is SGDLS, CDR2 YYNGEE, per germline. The CDR3 sequence: CASSVAGTGNTIYF. The CDR3 nucleotides are TGTGCCAGCAGCGTAGCAGGGACTGGAAACACCATATATTTT.

The chain combines TRBV30 with TRBJ2-4, with D tentatively TRBD1 (6 bases). This CDR3 has 19 amino acids. The germline CDR1 and CDR2 sequences are GTSNPN and SVGIG (reference sequence). V was pared by 0 bases and J by 0 bases, with 21 bases between. The CDR3 bases are TGTGCCTGGAGTGTTCCCAGGGGTAACTTAGCCTTAGCCAAAAACATTCAGTACTTC. Its translation: CAWSVPRGNLALAKNIQYF.

The chain recombines TRBV12-2 with TRBJ2-1; the table's TRBD2 call for D was not verified on the DNA. TRBV12-2 has pseudogene status. This CDR3 region has 16 residues. The CDR3 DNA is TGTGCAAGTCGCCTTGGTAGTAGCGGGAGGGGGAATGAGCAGTTCTTC. It specifies CASRLGSSGRGNEQFF.

This chain links TRBV6-6 with TRBJ1-2; D gene ambiguous. Germline V gene data show CDR1 as MNHNY and CDR2 as SVGAGI (reference sequence). The CDR3 loop spans 12 amino acids. The V end was cut by 4 bases, the J end by 8 bases, with 11 bases between. Here the CDR3 reads CASSFTGGGYTF. In DNA, the CDR3 is TGTGCCAGCAGTTTCACCGGAGGGGGCTACACCTTC.